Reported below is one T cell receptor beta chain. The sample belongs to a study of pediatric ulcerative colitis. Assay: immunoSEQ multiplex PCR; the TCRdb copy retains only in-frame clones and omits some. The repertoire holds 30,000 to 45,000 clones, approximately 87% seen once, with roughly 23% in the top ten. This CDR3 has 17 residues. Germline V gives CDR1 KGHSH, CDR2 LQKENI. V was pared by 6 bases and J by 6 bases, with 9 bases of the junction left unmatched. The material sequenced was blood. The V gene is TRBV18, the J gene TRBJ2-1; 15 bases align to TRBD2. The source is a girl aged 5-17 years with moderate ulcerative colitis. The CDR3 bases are TGTGCCAGCTCCCGAACCGGGACTAGCGGGGGGCGCAATGAGCAGTTCTTC. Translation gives CASSRTGTSGGRNEQFF.